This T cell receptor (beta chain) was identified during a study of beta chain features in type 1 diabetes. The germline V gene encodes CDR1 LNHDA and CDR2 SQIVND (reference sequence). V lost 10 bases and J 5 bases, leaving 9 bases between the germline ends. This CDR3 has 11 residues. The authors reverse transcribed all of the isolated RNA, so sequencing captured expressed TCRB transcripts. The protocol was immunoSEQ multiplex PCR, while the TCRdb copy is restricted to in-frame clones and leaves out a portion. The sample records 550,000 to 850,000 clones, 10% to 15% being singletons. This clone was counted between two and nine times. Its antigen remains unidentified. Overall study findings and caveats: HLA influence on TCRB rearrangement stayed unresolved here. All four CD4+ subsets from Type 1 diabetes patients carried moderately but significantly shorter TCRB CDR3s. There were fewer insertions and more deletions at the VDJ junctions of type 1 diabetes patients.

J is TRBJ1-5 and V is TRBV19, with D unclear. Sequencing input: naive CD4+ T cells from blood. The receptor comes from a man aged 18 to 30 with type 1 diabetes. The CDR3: CATGEDQPQHF. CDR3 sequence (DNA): TGTGCCACCGGGGAGGATCAGCCCCAGCATTTT.